One and the same sample provided the 18 T cell receptor beta chains below, sequenced in a study of shared clonotypes between healthy human individuals. TCRdb's table, derived via immunoSEQ multiplex PCR, lists solely in-frame clones and lacks some. The table lists a few hundred thousand clones, roughly 96% of them singletons. Sequences were obtained from memory CD8+ T cells sorted from blood. Specified subset: CD45RO+ cells pooled with CCR7-negative TemRA cells. These receptors were taken from a man aged 25-40 years in good health.

The CDR3 sequence: CASSSGTNNQPQHF. CDR3 bases: TGTGCCAGCAGCTCCGGGACAAATAATCAGCCCCAGCATTTT. V and J are TRBV7-9 and TRBJ1-5; weak D call: TRBD1 (6 bases). This CDR3 contains 14 residues. Germline CDR1 SEHNR, CDR2 FQNEAQ (reference sequence). The V end was cut by 4 bases, the J end by 4 bases, with 11 bases between. Complete variable domain (other parts from reference TRBV7-9 and TRBJ1-5): DTGVSQNPRHKITKRGQNVTFRCDPISEHNRLYWYRQTLGQGPEFLTYFQNEAQLEKSRLLSDRFSAERPKGSFSTLEIQRTEQGDSAMYLCASSSGTNNQPQHFGDGTRLSIL.

The chain links TRBV5-1 to TRBJ2-7; 12 bases agree with TRBD2. The J call may be mistaken, given a closer DNA end match to TRBJ2-5. The germline V gene has CDR1 SGHRS and CDR2 YFSETQ. The CDR3 sequence is 16 residues long. The CDR3 DNA reads as TGCGCCAGCAGCTTGGAGGGACTAGCGGGTTGGGAGACCCAGTACTTC. It encodes CASSLEGLAGWETQYF.

The CDR3 reads CSVVPWDLDTQYF. CDR3 coding DNA: TGCAGCGTTGTTCCCTGGGATTTGGATACGCAGTATTTT. The genes are TRBV29-1 and TRBJ2-3; D unresolved. The CDR3 has 13 amino acids. In germline, CDR1 is SQVTM, CDR2 ANQGSEA. V gave up 4 bases and J gave up 6 bases, with 14 bases separating them.

J is TRBJ2-2 and V is TRBV5-1, with 7 bases identical to TRBD1. In germline, CDR1 is SGHRS, CDR2 YFSETQ. J was trimmed by 6 bases and V by 4 bases; bases with no gene match: 6. The CDR3 runs to 14 residues. CDR3 loop: CASSPRTGPGELFF. DNA for the CDR3: TGCGCCAGCAGCCCCCGGACAGGTCCCGGGGAGCTGTTTTTT.

This chain links TRBV28 with TRBJ2-7; 10 bases are a match to TRBD1. Looked up from germline, CDR1 is MDHEN and CDR2 is SYDVKM. The V gene end was trimmed by 3 bases and the J gene end by 3 bases; junction bases not matched to a gene: 5. There are 15 residues in the CDR3. The DNA of the CDR3 is TGTGCCAGCAGTTTTGGGGACAGGGGAAACTACGAGCAGTACTTC. This codes for CASSFGDRGNYEQYF.

This chain uses TRBV27 with TRBJ2-7; 9 bases are a match to TRBD1. Trimming removed 4 bases from V and 0 bases from J; junction bases left unmatched: 10. The CDR3 totals 17 residues. Germline V gives CDR1 MNHEY, CDR2 SMNVEV (reference sequence). The CDR3 DNA sequence: TGTGCCAGCAGTTCCTTAAACAGGGGGCTGAGCTCCTACGAGCAGTACTTC. This encodes CASSSLNRGLSSYEQYF.

The chain joins TRBV28 to TRBJ2-5; D may be TRBD2 (7 bases). The V gene's germline CDR1 is MDHEN and CDR2 SYDVKM. The CDR3 covers 14 residues. Trimming removed 3 bases at V and 4 bases at J, with 12 bases between. This CDR3 reads CASSFRGGRETQYF. The CDR3 DNA reads TGTGCCAGCAGTTTTAGGGGGGGCAGAGAGACCCAGTACTTC. The whole variable domain, filled in from reference TRBV28 and TRBJ2-5, reads DVKVTQSSRYLVKRTGEKVFLECVQDMDHENMFWYRQDPGLGLRLIYFSYDVKMKEKGDIPEGYSVSREKKERFSLILESASTNQTSMYLCASSFRGGRETQYFGPGTRLLVL.

This clone has only one observation. This chain joins TRBV7-2 and TRBJ2-6; D perhaps matches TRBD2 (5 bases). Trimming left V 0 bases short and J 5 bases short, with 17 bases between. CDR1 is SGHTA and CDR2 is FQGNSA in the germline V gene. The CDR3 spans 18 residues. The CDR3: CASSLAGRRQSRANVLTF. CDR3 in DNA: TGTGCCAGCAGCTTAGCAGGGAGACGACAAAGTCGGGCCAACGTCCTGACTTTC.

Note on this clone: One end of the junction fails to match germline, which may point to a read error. V gene TRBV30 combines with J gene TRBJ1-2; D gene uncertain. CDR3 length equals 12 residues. Germline values: CDR1 GTSNPN, CDR2 SVGIG (reference sequence). CDR3 coding DNA: TGTGCCTGGAGTGGAAACCATGACCGGGAGTCCTTC. Translating gives CAWSGNHDRESF.

The chain carries TRBV7-9 and TRBJ1-1, with unresolved D. Germline V gene lookup returns CDR1 SEHNR and CDR2 FQNEAQ (reference sequence). Trimming stripped 1 base from V and 7 bases from J, with 7 bases between. There are 12 residues in the CDR3. The CDR3: CASSLGQNEAFF. The CDR3 nucleotides are TGTGCCAGCAGCTTAGGGCAGAATGAAGCTTTCTTT. Full variable domain (outside the CDR3, taken from reference TRBV7-9 and TRBJ1-1): DTGVSQNPRHKITKRGQNVTFRCDPISEHNRLYWYRQTLGQGPEFLTYFQNEAQLEKSRLLSDRFSAERPKGSFSTLEIQRTEQGDSAMYLCASSLGQNEAFFGQGTRLTVV.

The CDR3: CASRLTGSDEQYF. CDR3 coding DNA: TGTGCCAGTAGATTAACAGGGAGCGACGAGCAGTACTTC. The chain has TRBV19 and TRBJ2-7, with a tentative D call TRBD1 (6 bases). In germline, CDR1 is LNHDA, CDR2 SQIVND (reference sequence). The V end was cut by 6 bases, the J end by 5 bases, with 14 bases between. CDR3 length: 13 amino acids.

The chain joins TRBV6-6 to TRBJ2-3, with D possibly TRBD1 on 5 matching bases. CDR1 MNHNY and CDR2 SVGAGI come from the germline V gene (reference sequence). Trimming shortened V by 6 bases and J by 2 bases, and 15 bases separated the two germline ends. This CDR3 contains 15 residues. In DNA, the CDR3 is TGTGCCAGCAGCTCGTCTGACAGTATCACAGATACGCAGTATTTT. This encodes CASSSSDSITDTQYF.

J is TRBJ2-3 and V is TRBV7-3; D not certain. The CDR3 covers 14 residues. Per germline, CDR1 SGHTA and CDR2 FQGTGA. V lost 2 bases and J 0 bases, leaving 6 bases between the germline ends. Here the CDR3 DNA reads TGTGCCAGCAGCTTAGGGCGGAGCACAGATACGCAGTATTTT. Its translation is CASSLGRSTDTQYF.

V and J are TRBV19 and TRBJ2-3, with 11 nucleotides matching TRBD2. Germline V gene sequence: CDR1 LNHDA, CDR2 SQIVND (reference sequence). CDR3 length: 16 residues. V trimming: 5 bases; J trimming: 3 bases; junction bases outside the gene matches: 7. In DNA form, the CDR3 reads TGTGCCAGTAGTTCGTCACTAGCGGGAGAGACAGATACGCAGTATTTT. Its translation is CASSSSLAGETDTQYF.

This clone was seen once. V usage is TRBV7-8 and J usage is TRBJ2-5, with TRBD2 identical over 8 bases. The J segment lost 5 bases and the V segment lost 6 bases, leaving 11 bases of the junction unmatched. CDR3 length: 15 residues. Germline V CDR1 and CDR2: SGHVS, FQNEAQ. Here the CDR3 DNA reads TGTGCCAGCAGGCCGGGAGGGCCTTGGAGGGAGACCCAGTACTTC. Its protein product is CASRPGGPWRETQYF.

This chain connects TRBV11-2 to TRBJ1-4; D is unresolved. Germline values: CDR1 SGHAT, CDR2 FQNNGV. V lost 3 bases, J lost 0 bases, and 5 bases lay in between. This CDR3 contains 14 residues. The CDR3, as DNA: TGTGCCAGCAGCTTGACAACAACTAATGAAAAACTGTTTTTT. Amino acids: CASSLTTTNEKLFF.

J is TRBJ2-1 and V is TRBV28; TRBD2 matches at 8 bases. Looked up from germline, CDR1 is MDHEN and CDR2 is SYDVKM. The CDR3 runs to 15 residues. Trimming took 5 bases from V and 6 from J; bases not matched to a gene: 9. The CDR3 sequence is CASSDREGHGNEQFF. In nucleotides, the CDR3 is TGTGCCAGCAGTGATCGGGAGGGCCATGGCAATGAGCAGTTCTTC.

The DNA of the CDR3 is TGTGCCAGCAGAGTTGAGCGGGTGAACACCGGGGAGCTGTTTTTT. Translated, it gives CASRVERVNTGELFF. V usage is TRBV6-1 and J usage is TRBJ2-2, with D tentatively TRBD2 (6 bases). Germline loops: CDR1 MNHNS, CDR2 SASEGT. V was trimmed by 6 bases and J by 1 base, leaving 12 bases between them. The CDR3 runs to 15 residues.